Listed below are T cell receptor beta chains from one sample, sequenced in a study of blood T cell repertoires in COVID-19. Libraries were prepared by immunoSEQ multiplex PCR; TCRdb keeps only in-frame clonotypes and omits some of them. The sample has fewer than 350,000 clones; approximately 85% are singletons. The sample consisted of peripheral blood. The receptors stem from a man in his late teens or twenties with active or convalescent COVID-19. Each CDR3 is given with its conserved first and last residue. D genes are given only for firm matches. The size field is filled for only some rows; it gives once, few, many or a size class.

j_call: TRBJ2-3
clone_size: -
d_call: -
v_call: TRBV24-1
cdr3_aa: CATSRPEEDTQYF
cdr3_nt: TGTGCCACCAGCCGACCGGAGGAAGATACGCAGTATTTT

j_call: TRBJ1-1
clone_size: -
d_call: TRBD1
v_call: TRBV5-1
cdr3_aa: CASSGRDRVEAFF
cdr3_nt: TGCGCCAGCAGCGGACGCGACAGGGTTGAAGCTTTCTTT

j_call: TRBJ2-7
clone_size: -
d_call: TRBD2
v_call: TRBV7-9
cdr3_aa: CASSLGLGPPHEQYF
cdr3_nt: TGTGCCAGCAGCTTGGGACTAGGGCCCCCCCACGAGCAGTACTTC

j_call: TRBJ1-3
clone_size: -
d_call: -
v_call: TRBV5-1
cdr3_aa: CASRPDSGNTIYF
cdr3_nt: TGCGCCAGCAGACCAGACTCTGGAAACACCATATATTTT

j_call: TRBJ1-6
clone_size: once
d_call: -
v_call: TRBV11-3
cdr3_aa: CASSLHRNAPLHF
cdr3_nt: TGTGCCAGCAGCTTACACAGAAACGCACCCCTCCACTTT

j_call: TRBJ2-4
clone_size: once
d_call: -
v_call: TRBV10-1
cdr3_aa: CASHRDLAKNIQYF
cdr3_nt: TGCGCCAGCCACAGGGATTTAGCCAAAAACATTCAGTACTTC

j_call: TRBJ1-1
clone_size: -
d_call: -
v_call: TRBV5-6
cdr3_aa: CASSKKQGMNTEAFF
cdr3_nt: TGTGCCAGCAGCAAAAAACAGGGAATGAACACTGAAGCTTTCTTT

j_call: TRBJ1-2
clone_size: -
d_call: -
v_call: TRBV5-4
cdr3_aa: CASSFTGRAGYGYTF
cdr3_nt: TGTGCCAGCAGCTTTACAGGGAGGGCGGGCTATGGCTACACCTTC

j_call: TRBJ2-7
clone_size: -
d_call: TRBD1
v_call: TRBV13
cdr3_aa: CASSLATTGIDEQYF
cdr3_nt: TGTGCCAGCAGCTTAGCTACGACAGGGATAGATGAGCAGTACTTC

j_call: TRBJ1-5
clone_size: -
d_call: -
v_call: TRBV5-4
cdr3_aa: CASSLGGGNQPQHF
cdr3_nt: TGTGCCAGCAGCTTGGGGGGGGGCAATCAGCCCCAGCATTTT

j_call: TRBJ1-3
clone_size: few
d_call: TRBD1
v_call: TRBV15
cdr3_aa: CATSPQGELGNTIYF
cdr3_nt: TGTGCCACCAGCCCACAGGGGGAACTTGGAAACACCATATATTTT

j_call: TRBJ2-7
clone_size: many
d_call: -
v_call: TRBV11-2
cdr3_aa: CASSVSTYEQYF
cdr3_nt: TGTGCCAGCAGTGTTAGTACCTACGAGCAGTACTTC

j_call: TRBJ2-3
clone_size: -
d_call: TRBD2
v_call: TRBV5-1
cdr3_aa: CASKTSGGTDTQYF
cdr3_nt: TGCGCCAGTAAGACTAGCGGGGGCACAGATACGCAGTATTTT